This T cell receptor (beta chain) was identified during a study of blood T cell repertoires in COVID-19. For the study at large: COVID-19 samples, acute and convalescent, were from the United States, Italy and Spain. From T cells, B-cell-depleted T cells, or PBMCs came the material, which was cDNA or gDNA.

Authors' data handling: By means of reference gene primer amplification, nucleated cell counts were estimated. Here immunoSEQ multiplex PCR was the method, and the copy in TCRdb shows in-frame clones only, minus some. V and J calls and clone size follow that table, whereas D and trimming were derived from the DNA. The sample consists of around 200,000 clones, 80% to 90% of them appearing once. The source of this sequence is a human donor with active or convalescent COVID-19. The donor label of this sample is uncertain. Source material: peripheral blood.

CDR3 residues: CASGFRGSASDTQYF. Written as DNA, the CDR3 is TGTGCTAGTGGTTTCCGGGGGTCAGCGTCAGATACGCAGTATTTT. J is TRBJ2-3 and V is TRBV12-5; D might be TRBD2 (6 bases). Germline loops: CDR1 LGHNT, CDR2 FRNRAP. This CDR3 has 15 residues. V was cut by 3 bases and J by 4 bases, with 14 bases left in between.